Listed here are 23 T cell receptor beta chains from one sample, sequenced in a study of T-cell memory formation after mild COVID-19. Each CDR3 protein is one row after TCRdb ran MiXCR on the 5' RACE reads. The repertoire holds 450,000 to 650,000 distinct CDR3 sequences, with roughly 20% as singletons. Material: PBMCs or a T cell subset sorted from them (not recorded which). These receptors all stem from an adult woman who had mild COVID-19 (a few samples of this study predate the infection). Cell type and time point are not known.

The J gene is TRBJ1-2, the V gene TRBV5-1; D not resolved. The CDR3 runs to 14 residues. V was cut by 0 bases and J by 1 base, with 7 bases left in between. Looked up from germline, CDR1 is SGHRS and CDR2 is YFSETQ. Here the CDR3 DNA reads TGCGCCAGCAGCTTGGGTCCAGATAACTATGGCTACACCTTC. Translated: CASSLGPDNYGYTF.

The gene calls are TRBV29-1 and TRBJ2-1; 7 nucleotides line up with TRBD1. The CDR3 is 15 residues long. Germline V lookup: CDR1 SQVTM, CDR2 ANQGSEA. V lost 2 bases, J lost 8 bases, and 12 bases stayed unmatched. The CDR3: CSVESADRNNHEQFF. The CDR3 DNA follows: TGCAGCGTTGAATCGGCGGACAGGAATAATCATGAGCAGTTCTTC.

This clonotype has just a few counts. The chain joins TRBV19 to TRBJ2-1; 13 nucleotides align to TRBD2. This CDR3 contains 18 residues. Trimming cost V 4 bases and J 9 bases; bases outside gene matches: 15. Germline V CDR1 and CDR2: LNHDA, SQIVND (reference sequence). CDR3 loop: CASSTSGLAGVSLTEQFF. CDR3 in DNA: TGTGCCAGTAGTACCTCCGGACTAGCGGGAGTGAGTCTCACTGAGCAGTTCTTC.

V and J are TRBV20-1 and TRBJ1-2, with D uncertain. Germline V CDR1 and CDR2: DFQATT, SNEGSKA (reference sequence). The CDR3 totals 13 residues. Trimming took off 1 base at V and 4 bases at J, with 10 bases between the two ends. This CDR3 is CSARVPSLYGYTF. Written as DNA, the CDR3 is TGCAGTGCTAGAGTTCCCAGTCTCTATGGCTACACCTTC.

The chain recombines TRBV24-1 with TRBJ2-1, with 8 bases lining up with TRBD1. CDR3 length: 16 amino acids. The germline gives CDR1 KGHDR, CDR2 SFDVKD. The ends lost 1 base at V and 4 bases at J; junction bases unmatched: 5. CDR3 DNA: TGTGCCACCAGTGATTTTAAGGACAGGGAGTACAATGAGCAGTTCTTC. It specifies CATSDFKDREYNEQFF.

The CDR3 region is CASSRYSTEAFF. The CDR3, as DNA: TGTGCCAGCAGCCGCTACAGCACTGAAGCTTTCTTT. J is TRBJ1-1 and V is TRBV9; D not certain. The CDR3 has 12 amino acids. Germline assignment: CDR1 SGDLS and CDR2 YYNGEE. The V end lost 4 bases, the J end lost 4 bases, and 8 bases lay between the germline ends.

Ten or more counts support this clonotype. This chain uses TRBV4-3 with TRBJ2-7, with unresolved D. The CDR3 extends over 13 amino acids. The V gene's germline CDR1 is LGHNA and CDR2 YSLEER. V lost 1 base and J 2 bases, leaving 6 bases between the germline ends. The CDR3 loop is CASSQGRTYEQYF. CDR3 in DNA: TGCGCCAGCAGCCAAGGCAGGACCTACGAGCAGTACTTC.

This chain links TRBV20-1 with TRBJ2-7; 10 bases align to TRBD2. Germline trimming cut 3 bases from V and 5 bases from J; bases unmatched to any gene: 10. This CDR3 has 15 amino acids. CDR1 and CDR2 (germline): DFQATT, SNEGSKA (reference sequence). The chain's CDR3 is CSARPSGRAIDEQYF. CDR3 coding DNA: TGCAGTGCTAGGCCGAGCGGGAGGGCCATAGACGAGCAGTACTTC.

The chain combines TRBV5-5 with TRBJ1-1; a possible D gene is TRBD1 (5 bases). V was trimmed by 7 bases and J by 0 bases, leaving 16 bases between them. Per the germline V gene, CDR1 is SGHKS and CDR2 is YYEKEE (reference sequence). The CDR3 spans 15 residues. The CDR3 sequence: CASGRGISMNTEAFF. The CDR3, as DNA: TGTGCCAGCGGGAGGGGTATCTCTATGAACACTGAAGCTTTCTTT.

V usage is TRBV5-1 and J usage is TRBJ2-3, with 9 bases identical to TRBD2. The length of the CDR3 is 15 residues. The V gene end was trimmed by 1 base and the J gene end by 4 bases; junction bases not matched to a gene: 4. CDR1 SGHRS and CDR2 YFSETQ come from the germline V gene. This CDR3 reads CASSLLAGLPDTQYF. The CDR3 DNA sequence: TGCGCCAGCAGCTTGCTAGCGGGGTTGCCAGATACGCAGTATTTT.

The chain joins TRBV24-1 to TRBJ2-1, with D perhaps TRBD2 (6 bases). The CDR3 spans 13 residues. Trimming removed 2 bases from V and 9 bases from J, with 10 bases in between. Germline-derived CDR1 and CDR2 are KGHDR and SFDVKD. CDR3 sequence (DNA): TGTGCCACCAGTGATTGGAAACTAGCTGAGCAGTTCTTC. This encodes CATSDWKLAEQFF.

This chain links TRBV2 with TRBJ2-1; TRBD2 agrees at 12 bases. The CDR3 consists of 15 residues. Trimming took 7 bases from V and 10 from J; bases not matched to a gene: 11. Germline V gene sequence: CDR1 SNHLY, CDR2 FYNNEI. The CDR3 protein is CASTILAGGSVEQFF. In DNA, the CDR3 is TGTGCCAGCACCATACTAGCGGGAGGATCGGTAGAGCAGTTCTTC.

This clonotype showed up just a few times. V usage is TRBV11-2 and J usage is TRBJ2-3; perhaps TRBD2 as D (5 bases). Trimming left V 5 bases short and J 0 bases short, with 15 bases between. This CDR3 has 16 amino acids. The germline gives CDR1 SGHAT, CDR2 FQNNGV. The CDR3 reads CASSPGGRDSTDTQYF. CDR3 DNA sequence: TGTGCCAGCAGCCCAGGAGGCAGAGATAGCACAGATACGCAGTATTTT.

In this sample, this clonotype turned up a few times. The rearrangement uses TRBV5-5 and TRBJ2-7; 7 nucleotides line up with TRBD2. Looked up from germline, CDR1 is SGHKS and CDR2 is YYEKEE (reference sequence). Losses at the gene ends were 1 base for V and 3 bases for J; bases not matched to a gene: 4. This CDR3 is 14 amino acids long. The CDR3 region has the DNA TGTGCCAGCAGCTTGTACACGGGAGGCTACGAGCAGTACTTC. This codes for CASSLYTGGYEQYF.

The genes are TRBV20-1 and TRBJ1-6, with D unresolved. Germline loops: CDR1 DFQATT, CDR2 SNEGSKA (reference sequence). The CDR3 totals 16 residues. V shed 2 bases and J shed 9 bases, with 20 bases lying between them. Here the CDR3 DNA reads TGCAGTGCTAGATCCCTCCACGGATCCTCGAGTTCACCCCTCCACTTT. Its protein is CSARSLHGSSSSPLHF.

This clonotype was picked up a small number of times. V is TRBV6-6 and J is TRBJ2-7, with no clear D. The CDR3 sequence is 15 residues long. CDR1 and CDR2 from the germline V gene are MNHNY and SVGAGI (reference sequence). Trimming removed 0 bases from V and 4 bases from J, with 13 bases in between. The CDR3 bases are TGTGCCAGCAGTTACTCGACTTCGAGCAAATACGAGCAGTACTTC. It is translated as CASSYSTSSKYEQYF.

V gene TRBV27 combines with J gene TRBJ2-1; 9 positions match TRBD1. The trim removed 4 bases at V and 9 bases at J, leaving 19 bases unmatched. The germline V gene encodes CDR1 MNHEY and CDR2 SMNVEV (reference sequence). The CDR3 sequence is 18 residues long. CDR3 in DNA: TGTGCCAGCAGTTCCGGACAGGGGTGGCGGAGACCCGCCTTTGAGCAGTTCTTC. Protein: CASSSGQGWRRPAFEQFF.

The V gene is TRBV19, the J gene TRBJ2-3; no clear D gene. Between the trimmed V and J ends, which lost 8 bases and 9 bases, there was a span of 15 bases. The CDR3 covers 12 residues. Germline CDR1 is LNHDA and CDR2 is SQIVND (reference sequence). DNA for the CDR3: TGTGCCAGTGCGGCAGGACCCATAACGCAGTATTTT. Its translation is CASAAGPITQYF.

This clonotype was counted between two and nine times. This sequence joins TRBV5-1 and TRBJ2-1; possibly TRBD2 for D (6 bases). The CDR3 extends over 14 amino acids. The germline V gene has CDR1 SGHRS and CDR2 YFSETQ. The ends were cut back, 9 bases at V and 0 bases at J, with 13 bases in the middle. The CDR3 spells CATRGTSSYNEQFF. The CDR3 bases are TGCGCCACCCGCGGGACCAGCTCCTACAATGAGCAGTTCTTC.

The CDR3 region is CASSIGWGGANTEAFF. CDR3 sequence (DNA): TGTGCCAGTAGTATCGGGTGGGGAGGAGCGAACACTGAAGCTTTCTTT. The chain carries TRBV19 and TRBJ1-1; no definite D call. V gave up 3 bases and J gave up 1 base, with 15 bases separating them. Germline V gene sequence: CDR1 LNHDA, CDR2 SQIVND (reference sequence). CDR3 length equals 16 residues. Full variable domain (outside the CDR3, taken from reference TRBV19 and TRBJ1-1): DGGITQSPKYLFRKEGQNVTLSCEQNLNHDAMYWYRQDPGQGLRLIYYSQIVNDFQKGDIAEGYSVSREKKESFPLTVTSAQKNPTAFYLCASSIGWGGANTEAFFGQGTRLTVV.

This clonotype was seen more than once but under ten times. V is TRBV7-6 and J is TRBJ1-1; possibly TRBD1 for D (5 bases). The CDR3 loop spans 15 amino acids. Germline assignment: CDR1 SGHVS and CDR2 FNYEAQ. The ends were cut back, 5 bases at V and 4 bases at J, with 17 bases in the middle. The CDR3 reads CASSAGTSGGTEAFF. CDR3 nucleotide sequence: TGTGCCAGCAGCGCAGGTACATCGGGGGGCACTGAAGCTTTCTTT.

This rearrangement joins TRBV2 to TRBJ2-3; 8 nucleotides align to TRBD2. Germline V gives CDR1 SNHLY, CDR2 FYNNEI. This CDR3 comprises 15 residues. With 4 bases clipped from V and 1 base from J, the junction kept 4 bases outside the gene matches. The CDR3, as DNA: TGTGCCAGCAGTGCTATGACTAGCGGCACAGATACGCAGTATTTT. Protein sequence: CASSAMTSGTDTQYF.

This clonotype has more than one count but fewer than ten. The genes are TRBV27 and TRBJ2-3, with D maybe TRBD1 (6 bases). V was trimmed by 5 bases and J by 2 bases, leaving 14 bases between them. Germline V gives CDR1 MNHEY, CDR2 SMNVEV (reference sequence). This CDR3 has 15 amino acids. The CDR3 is CASSPTGYFTDTQYF. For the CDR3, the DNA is TGTGCCAGCAGTCCTACAGGGTACTTCACAGATACGCAGTATTTT.